Given below is one T cell receptor beta chain in context. In the source study's methods: The authors estimated nucleated cell counts from reference gene primer amplification. Clones were read by immunoSEQ multiplex PCR, and TCRdb kept only the in-frame ones, dropping some. For V, J and clone size, that table is used; D and trimming come from the DNA. The sample contains 95,000 to 150,000 clones, roughly 84% of which appear only once. The sample comes from a study of blood T cell repertoires in COVID-19. Study-wide background: Specimens from acute and convalescent COVID-19 originated in the United States, Italy and Spain. PBMCs, B-cell-depleted T cells, or T cells were the source of the cDNA or gDNA that made up the material.

Assignments of participants to cohorts depended upon their own reported clinical history. The V end was cut by 2 bases, the J end by 2 bases, with 9 bases between. The CDR3 length is 14 residues. Germline assignment: CDR1 LNHNV and CDR2 YYDKDF (reference sequence). The sequenced sample was PBMCs or T cells enriched from blood (not recorded which). The TCR originated in a woman between 25 and 40 years old who had recovered from COVID-19. The chain has TRBV15 and TRBJ1-1; D is ambiguous. CDR3 protein: CATSRTWPNTEAFF. The CDR3 DNA follows: TGTGCCACCAGCAGAACATGGCCCAACACTGAAGCTTTCTTT.